These 26 T cell receptor beta chains were all obtained from the same sample, sequenced in a study of T cells in Graves' hyperthyroidism and ophthalmopathy. Amplification targeted TCR beta CDR3 regions from RNA transcripts. First-round RT-PCR with HTBI primers amplified the TCR CDR3 region. MiXCR, applied by TCRdb to the multiplex PCR reads, yields one record per CDR3 protein. The data show about 610,000 distinct CDR3 sequences, roughly 14% seen once. The material sequenced was blood. These TCRs come from a woman aged 40 to 50 with Graves' ophthalmopathy.

This clonotype occurred many times. The chain couples TRBV7-6 to TRBJ2-7; the D gene could be TRBD1 or TRBD2 (5 bases each). This CDR3 has 13 amino acids. CDR1 SGHVS and CDR2 FNYEAQ come from the germline V gene. V was clipped by 0 bases and J by 6 bases, with 9 bases between them. CDR3 sequence: CASSLAPGREQYF. The DNA for the CDR3 is TGTGCCAGCAGCTTAGCCCCGGGACGCGAGCAGTACTTC.

The chain uses TRBV5-1 and TRBJ2-5; D call uncertain. The germline V gene has CDR1 SGHRS and CDR2 YFSETQ. The CDR3 sequence is 13 residues long. The V gene lost 4 bases and the J gene lost 5 bases, with 12 bases spanning the gap. The CDR3 nucleotides read TGCGCCAGCAGCCGGGCGCTGGGTGAGACCCAGTACTTC. Translated: CASSRALGETQYF.

This clonotype was seen repeatedly, ten times or more. The gene calls are TRBV6-1 and TRBJ2-7; 13 nucleotides agree with TRBD2. The trim removed 6 bases at V and 3 bases at J, leaving 8 bases unmatched. The CDR3 runs 16 residues. Germline V gene lookup returns CDR1 MNHNS and CDR2 SASEGT. CDR3 loop: CASRQRLAGGIYEQYF. The CDR3 nucleotides read TGTGCCAGCAGGCAACGACTAGCGGGGGGAATCTACGAGCAGTACTTC.

Ten or more counts support this clonotype. The chain joins TRBV7-9 to TRBJ2-7; possibly TRBD1 for D (6 bases). CDR3 length equals 15 residues. CDR1 and CDR2 (germline): SEHNR, FQNEAQ (reference sequence). Trimming left V 5 bases short and J 3 bases short, with 17 bases between. The CDR3 DNA sequence: TGTGCCAGCAGCCCCAACACAGGGACGATCTACGAGCAGTACTTC. Its protein product is CASSPNTGTIYEQYF.

This clonotype has a handful of counts. The rearrangement links TRBV10-3 to TRBJ2-1; perhaps D is TRBD1 or TRBD2 (6 bases each). The CDR3 covers 13 residues. Germline V gene lookup returns CDR1 ENHRY and CDR2 SYGVKD. V lost 2 bases and J lost 10, with 12 bases in between. The CDR3 protein is CAISEAGHPEQFF. The CDR3 DNA is TGTGCCATCAGTGAGGCGGGACACCCCGAGCAGTTCTTC.

The V call is TRBV5-1, the J call TRBJ2-5; possible D gene TRBD2, 6 bases. Trimming stripped 0 bases from V and 6 bases from J, with 12 bases between. The CDR3 has 14 residues. CDR1 and CDR2 (germline): SGHRS, YFSETQ. The CDR3: CASSLGYGGKTQYF. The DNA for the CDR3 is TGCGCCAGCAGCTTGGGATATGGGGGGAAGACCCAGTACTTC.

This clonotype came up a few times. A much larger clone differs from this one at a single base, so this may be a read error. J is TRBJ2-2 and V is TRBV15; 9 nucleotides agree with TRBD1. From germline, CDR1 is LNHNV and CDR2 YYDKDF (reference sequence). V gave up 5 bases and J gave up 3 bases; unmatched junction bases: 7. The CDR3 spans 16 residues. The CDR3 sequence: CATSGPDRGDTGELFF. The CDR3 DNA reads TGTGCCACCAGCGGTCCCGACAGGGGGGACACCGGGGAGCTGTTTTTT.

This clonotype was detected many times. The rearrangement links TRBV7-9 to TRBJ1-1; D not certain. CDR1 and CDR2 (germline): SEHNR, FQNEAQ (reference sequence). CDR3 length equals 12 residues. The V gene lost 5 bases and the J gene lost 3 bases, with 7 bases spanning the gap. CDR3 protein: CASSQRHTEAFF. Here the CDR3 DNA reads TGTGCCAGCAGCCAGCGGCACACTGAAGCTTTCTTT.

This sequence joins TRBV12-3 or TRBV12-4 and TRBJ1-5; possibly TRBD1 for D (5 bases). The germline V and J ends were trimmed by 2 bases and 5 bases, with 16 bases remaining between them. The CDR3 loop spans 16 amino acids. DNA of the CDR3: TGTGCCAGCAGTTTAAGGGCCACCTCAGGGCATCAGCCCCAGCATTTT. Its translation is CASSLRATSGHQPQHF.

This clonotype was recorded many times. This sequence joins TRBV6-5 and TRBJ2-7, with no clear D. Germline V gene lookup returns CDR1 MNHEY and CDR2 SVGAGI. The CDR3 is made up of 15 amino acids. Trimming took 4 bases from V and 9 from J, leaving 22 bases between them. CDR3 coding DNA: TGTGCCAGCAGTTCCCCACATAGGAGAAGCGCCCTGCAGTACTTC. This encodes CASSSPHRRSALQYF.

There are many counts of this clonotype. V and J are TRBV6-1 and TRBJ1-2; no clear D gene. V was cut by 6 bases and J by 2 bases, with 13 bases left in between. Germline V gene data show CDR1 as MNHNS and CDR2 as SASEGT. This CDR3 is built from 14 residues. As DNA, the CDR3 is TGTGCCAGCAGGACATCCGACGGGAACTATGGCTACACCTTC. It encodes CASRTSDGNYGYTF.

This clonotype was detected many times. The gene calls are TRBV29-1 and TRBJ2-7; D possibly corresponds to TRBD2 (6 bases). Germline V lookup: CDR1 SQVTM, CDR2 ANQGSEA. V lost 3 bases to trimming and J lost 2 bases, with 14 bases between them. The CDR3 has 14 residues. The chain's CDR3 is CSVEVFGRPYEQYF. Written as DNA, the CDR3 is TGCAGCGTTGAGGTATTCGGGAGACCCTACGAGCAGTACTTC.

Many counts were recorded for this clonotype. A read error may be the cause here, since a much bigger clone is one base away. The chain has TRBV28 and TRBJ2-7; perhaps TRBD1 as D (6 bases). Germline CDR1 MDHEN, CDR2 SYDVKM. The CDR3 covers 14 residues. V dropped 3 bases and J dropped 8 bases, with 17 bases sitting between them. The CDR3 DNA sequence: TGTGCCAGCAGTTTCCGGGCGGTAGGGGACAAGCAGTACTTC. Amino acid sequence: CASSFRAVGDKQYF.

Ten or more counts support this clonotype. Since a much larger clone is just one base distant, this may be a read error. The chain is built from TRBV28 and TRBJ2-5; 7 positions agree with TRBD2. Germline V gives CDR1 MDHEN, CDR2 SYDVKM. The CDR3 contains 13 residues. The V gene end was trimmed by 2 bases and the J gene end by 9 bases; junction bases not matched to a gene: 6. The CDR3 protein is CASSLGGGKAQYF. CDR3 bases: TGTGCCAGCAGTTTAGGGGGAGGGAAGGCCCAGTACTTC.

There are a few counts of this clonotype. This sequence joins TRBV6-1 and TRBJ1-2; D gene ambiguous. The length of the CDR3 is 12 residues. The germline V and J ends were trimmed by 8 bases and 8 bases, with 15 bases remaining between them. CDR1 and CDR2 from the germline V gene are MNHNS and SASEGT. The CDR3 coding sequence is TGTGCCAGCTTTAACACGGCTGGAGGCTACACCTTC. This codes for CASFNTAGGYTF.

This clonotype has a count of ten or more. The chain combines TRBV20-1 with TRBJ2-7, with D possibly TRBD2 on 6 matching bases. The CDR3 length is 13 residues. Trimming shortened V by 2 bases and J by 6 bases, and 14 bases separated the two germline ends. The germline V gene has CDR1 DFQATT and CDR2 SNEGSKA (reference sequence). CDR3 loop: CSARHPRRGEQYF. The CDR3 nucleotides are TGCAGTGCTAGACATCCCCGGCGGGGCGAGCAGTACTTC.

The chain uses TRBV2 and TRBJ2-5; D remains ambiguous. The V gene lost 10 bases and the J gene lost 5 bases, with 20 bases spanning the gap. Germline V CDR1 and CDR2: SNHLY, FYNNEI. The CDR3 covers 14 residues. The CDR3 here is CATHSDNPRETQYF. Here the CDR3 DNA reads TGTGCCACTCACTCCGACAATCCGAGGGAGACCCAGTACTTC.

A remark on this clonotype: A clone one base away is much larger, so this may be a read error. The V call is TRBV2, the J call TRBJ2-7; D is undetermined. The CDR3 covers 14 residues. CDR1 and CDR2 from the germline V gene are SNHLY and FYNNEI. Trimming took 0 bases from V and 0 from J, leaving 6 bases between them. The CDR3 here is CASSEARHSYEQYF. The CDR3 DNA follows: TGTGCCAGCAGTGAAGCGCGGCACTCCTACGAGCAGTACTTC.

CDR3 nucleotide sequence: TGTGCCAGCAGTAGGGACAGGGAACGCTACGAGCAGTACTTC. Its translation is CASSRDRERYEQYF. The gene calls are TRBV6-1 and TRBJ2-7; 9 bases fit TRBD1. The V gene's germline CDR1 is MNHNS and CDR2 SASEGT. V was pared by 5 bases and J by 3 bases, with 5 bases of the junction left unmatched. This CDR3 region has 14 residues.

V and J are TRBV7-2 and TRBJ1-5, with D maybe TRBD1 (5 bases). This CDR3 is 14 amino acids long. The V and J ends lost 5 bases and 6 bases respectively, with 14 bases between them. The V gene's germline CDR1 is SGHTA and CDR2 FQGNSA. This chain's CDR3 is CASSPRGSSQPQHF. CDR3 DNA sequence: TGTGCCAGCAGCCCAAGGGGATCCAGTCAGCCCCAGCATTTT. The entire variable domain, with the rest obtained from reference TRBV7-2 and TRBJ1-5, is as follows: GAGVSQSPSNKVTEKGKDVELRCDPISGHTALYWYRQSLGQGLEFLIYFQGNSAPDKSGLPSDRFSAERTGGSVSTLTIQRTQQEDSAVYLCASSPRGSSQPQHFGDGTRLSIL.

This clonotype came up once. The chain couples TRBV29-1 to TRBJ1-2, with D perhaps matching TRBD1 (5 bases). The CDR3 is 14 amino acids. From germline, CDR1 is SQVTM and CDR2 ANQGSEA. V lost 7 bases, J lost 8 bases, and 23 bases lay in between. CDR3 protein: CSARGTVLRGGYTF. In nucleotides, the CDR3 is TGCAGCGCTCGGGGGACCGTCTTAAGGGGAGGCTACACCTTC.

This clonotype was picked up many times. This chain connects TRBV28 to TRBJ1-1; 8 nucleotides align to TRBD1. Looked up from germline, CDR1 is MDHEN and CDR2 is SYDVKM. This CDR3 spans 14 amino acids. The V segment lost 7 bases and the J segment 4 bases; nucleotides outside the gene matches: 8. The CDR3 DNA sequence: TGTGCCAGCACCGTCGGTACAGGGGGCACTGAAGCTTTCTTT. This sequence encodes CASTVGTGGTEAFF.

This clonotype was found many times. The CDR3 coding sequence is TGTGCCAGCAGCTTGCCCCCGTACACCGGGGAGCTGTTTTTT. Translating it yields CASSLPPYTGELFF. J is TRBJ2-2 and V is TRBV7-8; D is uncertain. The germline gives CDR1 SGHVS, CDR2 FQNEAQ. The CDR3 loop spans 14 amino acids. Trimming took off 3 bases at V and 3 bases at J, with 8 bases between the two ends.

The sample holds many counts of this clonotype. This sequence joins TRBV9 and TRBJ2-2; 9 positions match TRBD1. Germline CDR1 SGDLS, CDR2 YYNGEE. Losses at the gene ends were 0 bases for V and 6 bases for J; bases not matched to a gene: 3. The CDR3 sequence is 15 residues long. CDR3 DNA: TGTGCCAGCAGCGTAGTACAGGGGGCCTCCGGGGAGCTGTTTTTT. This encodes CASSVVQGASGELFF.

This clonotype was counted many times. The chain recombines TRBV28 with TRBJ2-7; perhaps TRBD2 as D (5 bases). The germline CDR1 and CDR2 sequences are MDHEN and SYDVKM. With 4 bases removed from V and 0 bases from J, the gap between germline ends came to 13 bases. The CDR3 extends over 15 amino acids. CDR3 nucleotides: TGTGCCAGCAGTTCCTATTTGGGGAGCTCCTACGAGCAGTACTTC. This gives the protein CASSSYLGSSYEQYF.

The chain joins TRBV18 to TRBJ2-7, with D perhaps matching TRBD1 or TRBD2 (5 bases each). The CDR3 contains 17 residues. Deletions cut 5 bases from V and 3 bases from J, with 23 bases between. Germline V gene sequence: CDR1 KGHSH, CDR2 LQKENI. The CDR3 reads CASSTSRSGTFGYEQYF. In DNA, the CDR3 is TGTGCCAGCTCAACCTCAAGGTCAGGGACCTTTGGCTACGAGCAGTACTTC.